These 4 T cell receptor beta chains share one sample of origin, sequenced in a study of technical replicates of blood from several donors. The repertoire was sequenced with immunoSEQ multiplex PCR; TCRdb's copy has only in-frame clones and lacks some. In the table there are more than 65,000 clones, roughly 95% of which are singletons. The sample comprised T cells isolated from PBMCs. These receptors originate from a human donor in good health.

This chain links TRBV5-4 with TRBJ2-7, with 8 nucleotides matching TRBD2. After removal of 5 bases from V and 5 bases from J, the junction contained 9 bases not matched to a gene. From germline, CDR1 is SGHNT and CDR2 YYREEE (reference sequence). The CDR3 sequence is 14 residues long. Here the CDR3 reads CASSPGREVNEQYF. CDR3 nucleotides: TGTGCCAGCAGTCCAGGGCGGGAGGTAAACGAGCAGTACTTC.

This chain connects TRBV7-8 to TRBJ2-7, with 7 bases lining up with TRBD2. Trimming removed 5 bases from V and 0 bases from J; junction bases left unmatched: 7. CDR1 is SGHVS, CDR2 FQNEAQ, per germline. This CDR3 region has 15 residues. The CDR3 nucleotides read TGTGCCAGCAGCAGTCTAGCGGTTAGCTCCTACGAGCAGTACTTC. Translated: CASSSLAVSSYEQYF.

The chain is built from TRBV4-3 and TRBJ2-1, with 9 bases matching TRBD2. V lost 4 bases, J lost 8 bases, and 9 bases stayed unmatched. The CDR3 spans 15 residues. CDR1 and CDR2 from the germline V gene are LGHNA and YSLEER. DNA of the CDR3: TGCGCCAGCAGCCCCTTAGCGGGAGAGGCCGATGAGCAGTTCTTC. Its protein is CASSPLAGEADEQFF.

The V call is TRBV7-8, the J call TRBJ2-7; TRBD2 matches 13 bases. Per germline, CDR1 SGHVS and CDR2 FQNEAQ. The J segment lost 7 bases and the V segment lost 5 bases, leaving 8 bases of the junction unmatched. This CDR3 is built from 15 residues. CDR3 sequence (DNA): TGTGCCAGCAGCGCGTGGACTAGCGGGAGAGTGGAGCAGTACTTC. This codes for CASSAWTSGRVEQYF.